This T cell receptor (beta chain) was captured by sequencing in a study of blood T cell repertoires in COVID-19. About the research overall: T cells, B-cell-depleted T cells, or PBMCs supplied cDNA or gDNA.

Data came from immunoSEQ multiplex PCR; TCRdb stores just in-frame clones and leaves some out. Counted here are 150,000 to 200,000 clones, more than 80% occurring once; the ten biggest clones make up about 0.54%. Trimming took 6 bases from V and 7 from J; bases not matched to a gene: 8. Germline V gene lookup returns CDR1 SGHAT and CDR2 FQNNGV. The CDR3 has 16 amino acids. This sequence originates from a man aged 50-59 years with acute or convalescent COVID-19. This sequence joins TRBV11-2 and TRBJ2-3, with 15 positions matching TRBD2. Material: peripheral blood. CDR3 residues: CASSPGLAGGPYTQYF. The CDR3 nucleotides read TGTGCCAGCAGTCCAGGACTAGCGGGAGGGCCTTATACGCAGTATTTT.